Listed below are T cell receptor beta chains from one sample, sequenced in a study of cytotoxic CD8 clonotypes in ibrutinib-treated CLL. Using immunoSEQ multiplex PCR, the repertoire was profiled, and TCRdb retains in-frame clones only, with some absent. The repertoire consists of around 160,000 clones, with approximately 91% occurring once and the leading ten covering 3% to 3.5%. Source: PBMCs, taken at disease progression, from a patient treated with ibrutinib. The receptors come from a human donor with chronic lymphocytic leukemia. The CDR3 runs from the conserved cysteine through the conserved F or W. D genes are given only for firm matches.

cdr3_aa: CASSLTAEGNQPQHF
j_call: TRBJ1-5
d_call: NA
v_call: TRBV27

cdr3_aa: CASSFGGWNTEAFF
j_call: TRBJ1-1
d_call: NA
v_call: TRBV11-3

cdr3_aa: CAWSARGVGELFF
j_call: TRBJ2-2
d_call: NA
v_call: TRBV30

cdr3_aa: CSVSRSGISYEQYF
j_call: TRBJ2-7
d_call: NA
v_call: TRBV29-1

cdr3_aa: CASSSPSGTSSYEQYF
j_call: TRBJ2-7
d_call: TRBD2
v_call: TRBV6-5

cdr3_aa: CAILGQGAPQETQYF
j_call: TRBJ2-5
d_call: TRBD1
v_call: TRBV2

cdr3_aa: CASSQETGELQETQYF
j_call: TRBJ2-5
d_call: TRBD1
v_call: TRBV4-3

cdr3_aa: CASSATGTQETQYF
j_call: TRBJ2-5
d_call: NA
v_call: TRBV2

cdr3_aa: CATSSDSSYSTDTQYF
j_call: TRBJ2-3
d_call: NA
v_call: TRBV15

cdr3_aa: CASTNSRSGVNTQYF
j_call: TRBJ2-3
d_call: NA
v_call: TRBV6-5

cdr3_aa: CASEGRVMNTEAFF
j_call: TRBJ1-1
d_call: NA
v_call: TRBV19

cdr3_aa: CAISEQSTDTQYF
j_call: TRBJ2-3
d_call: NA
v_call: TRBV10-3

cdr3_aa: CASSGARISNTGELFF
j_call: TRBJ2-2
d_call: NA
v_call: TRBV19

cdr3_aa: CAISGLQGSYEQYF
j_call: TRBJ2-7
d_call: NA
v_call: TRBV10-3

cdr3_aa: CAISESTAEAFF
j_call: TRBJ1-1
d_call: NA
v_call: TRBV10-3

cdr3_aa: CASSFSYGGRPEDTQYF
j_call: TRBJ2-3
d_call: TRBD2
v_call: TRBV7-9

cdr3_aa: CASSLGLAGGTMRYF
j_call: TRBJ2-3
d_call: TRBD2
v_call: TRBV5-6

cdr3_aa: CATSRDWDENNEQFF
j_call: TRBJ2-1
d_call: NA
v_call: TRBV15

cdr3_aa: CASSTPDRGTYEQYF
j_call: TRBJ2-7
d_call: TRBD1
v_call: TRBV19

cdr3_aa: CSVEEGGLLSGNTIYF
j_call: TRBJ1-3
d_call: TRBD1
v_call: TRBV29-1

cdr3_aa: CALWTLSADTQYF
j_call: TRBJ2-3
d_call: NA
v_call: TRBV30

cdr3_aa: CASSRGGPTDTQYF
j_call: TRBJ2-3
d_call: TRBD2
v_call: TRBV28

cdr3_aa: CASSPRGDTQGINYGYTF
j_call: TRBJ1-2
d_call: NA
v_call: TRBV9

cdr3_aa: CASSDVGLGTDTQYF
j_call: TRBJ2-3
d_call: NA
v_call: TRBV6-1

cdr3_aa: CASSLSASGRGEQFF
j_call: TRBJ2-1
d_call: TRBD2
v_call: TRBV7-3

cdr3_aa: CASSVAGGGGLAYNEQFF
j_call: TRBJ2-1
d_call: TRBD2
v_call: TRBV9

cdr3_aa: CASSQDDRTSYEQYF
j_call: TRBJ2-7
d_call: NA
v_call: TRBV14

cdr3_aa: CASSLLARGSNSGANVLTF
j_call: TRBJ2-6
d_call: NA
v_call: TRBV5-1

cdr3_aa: CASSTSGQGNTIYF
j_call: TRBJ1-3
d_call: TRBD1
v_call: TRBV6-5

cdr3_aa: CASSPNPGGLSNYGYTF
j_call: TRBJ1-2
d_call: TRBD1
v_call: TRBV27

cdr3_aa: CASSQRASGANVLTF
j_call: TRBJ2-6
d_call: NA
v_call: TRBV5-1

cdr3_aa: CASSPSAPGTGGSYEQYF
j_call: TRBJ2-7
d_call: TRBD1
v_call: TRBV18

cdr3_aa: CASSVFGLGQGSRGNTIYF
j_call: TRBJ1-3
d_call: TRBD1
v_call: TRBV9

cdr3_aa: CASSPLTGYNEQFF
j_call: TRBJ2-1
d_call: NA
v_call: TRBV5-4

cdr3_aa: CASSFTVNTEAFF
j_call: TRBJ1-1
d_call: NA
v_call: TRBV2

cdr3_aa: CASSLTSGIYNEQFF
j_call: TRBJ2-1
d_call: TRBD2
v_call: TRBV7-3

cdr3_aa: CSGDGRARGLDEQFF
j_call: TRBJ2-1
d_call: TRBD1
v_call: TRBV29-1

cdr3_aa: CASSLWGRGGEQYF
j_call: TRBJ2-7
d_call: NA
v_call: TRBV27

cdr3_aa: CASSAGQYYGYTF
j_call: TRBJ1-2
d_call: NA
v_call: TRBV6-1

cdr3_aa: CASSRQGSYNEQFF
j_call: TRBJ2-1
d_call: TRBD1
v_call: TRBV6-5

cdr3_aa: CASSTRDRGRSYEQYF
j_call: TRBJ2-7
d_call: TRBD1
v_call: TRBV9

cdr3_aa: CASRRNLAENSYNEQFF
j_call: TRBJ2-1
d_call: NA
v_call: TRBV4-1

cdr3_aa: CATLWRTLTGELFF
j_call: TRBJ2-2
d_call: NA
v_call: TRBV27

cdr3_aa: CASSLREDYEQYF
j_call: TRBJ2-7
d_call: TRBD2
v_call: TRBV5-4

cdr3_aa: CSVPGQGGFGTEAFF
j_call: TRBJ1-1
d_call: TRBD1
v_call: TRBV29-1

cdr3_aa: CSVGRQGRVEQYF
j_call: TRBJ2-7
d_call: TRBD1
v_call: TRBV29-1

cdr3_aa: CASSLVGIAEVQFF
j_call: TRBJ2-1
d_call: NA
v_call: TRBV5-6